This TCR beta chain was profiled in a study of blood T cell repertoires in COVID-19 (dated by TCRdb to 2019 to 2021). Notes on the research overall: Samples covering the acute and convalescent phases of COVID-19 were provided by collaborators in the United States, Italy and Spain. The repertoires were released in a freely available public database intended as a resource for research on the immune response to SARS-CoV-2. The samples were drawn from two sources: the first 160 participants of the ongoing ImmuneRACE study, and over 1,000 subjects contributed by 6 global collaborators. Deeply sampled blood TCRbeta repertoires from subjects exposed to, actively infected with, or recovered from COVID-19 were included in the dataset. The material from the prospective study consisted of cDNA or gDNA derived from T cells, B-cell-depleted T cells, or PBMCs. Where HLA class I and class II types were available, the types were taken from metadata supplied by the sample provider, not from assay-based typing. Nearly every sample came with metadata listing a de-identified subject ID, COVID-19 status, age in years and sex. Overall results and qualifications from the work: Clinical and demographic metadata were provided uncurated, with the amount varying by source and participant.

TCRbeta CDR3 regions were amplified from genomic DNA using the immunoSEQ Assay, a bias-controlled multiplex PCR. The paper's processing steps were these. Nucleated cell counts per sample were estimated from amplification of reference gene primers within the assay. Sequence reads were collapsed and filtered to measure the absolute abundance of every unique TCRbeta CDR3 rearrangement. For each sample, productive Simpson clonality was calculated as the square root of Simpson's diversity index over productive rearrangements. Entries here come from immuneACCESS through TCRdb and include only in-frame sequences with V and J called. Some clones fail to appear in such tables; in the studies checked, an unresolved V gene covers under half of the shortfall, and the cause of the remainder is unknown. V, J and clone size reflect that table, while D and trimming were determined from the DNA. The sample includes 76,000 or so clones, with around 88% observed a single time. The top ten clones comprise approximately 8% of the sample.

Concerning this clone itself: Its antigen has not been determined. No base-level quality is on record; no much larger clone is a single base apart.

The collaborating institutions used their own protocols to collect whole blood in K2EDTA tubes. Collaborator samples were shipped for TCRbeta analysis as frozen whole blood, isolated PBMCs, or DNA extracted from either sample type. The V and J ends are trimmed by 4 bases and 2 bases, leaving 5 bases between them. Inclusive of the bounding cysteine and phenylalanine, the CDR3 is 13 residues long. Of all the DNA, just the CDR3 is kept, 39 bases in frame from base 1. The CDR1 and CDR2 encoded by the germline V gene are MNHEY and SVGAGI. The sequence links TRBV6-5 to TRBJ2-2; a confident D gene designation cannot be given. What was sequenced was peripheral blood. The origin of this receptor is a young man with acute or convalescent COVID-19. The DNA sequence is as follows: TGTGCCAGCAGTTTCAGTAACACCGGGGAGCTGTTTTTT. Its translation is CASSFSNTGELFF.